The 5 T cell receptor beta chains below come from one sample, sequenced in a study of blood T cell repertoires in COVID-19. Clones were sequenced by immunoSEQ multiplex PCR, and TCRdb holds only the in-frame ones, with some missing. The repertoire holds about 58,000 clones, with around 85% as singletons. Sequencing input: peripheral blood. These TCRs come from a woman between 65 and 79 years old with active COVID-19.

This chain links TRBV19 with TRBJ2-3; 8 bases are shared with TRBD2. The V gene end was trimmed by 3 bases and the J gene end by 3 bases; junction bases not matched to a gene: 8. The CDR3 has 16 amino acids. The germline V gene encodes CDR1 LNHDA and CDR2 SQIVND (reference sequence). The CDR3 bases are TGTGCCAGTAGTATTCTGGCGGCGGGAGGAACAGATACGCAGTATTTT. Amino acid sequence: CASSILAAGGTDTQYF.

The V call is TRBV28, the J call TRBJ2-7; 7 positions agree with TRBD1. The CDR3 totals 16 residues. Germline V gene data show CDR1 as MDHEN and CDR2 as SYDVKM. Trimming cost V 4 bases and J 0 bases; bases outside gene matches: 9. This CDR3 reads CASSYGQAAPSYEQYF. The CDR3 DNA is TGTGCCAGCAGTTACGGACAGGCCGCACCCTCCTACGAGCAGTACTTC. Full variable domain (remainder filled in from reference TRBV28 and TRBJ2-7): DVKVTQSSRYLVKRTGEKVFLECVQDMDHENMFWYRQDPGLGLRLIYFSYDVKMKEKGDIPEGYSVSREKKERFSLILESASTNQTSMYLCASSYGQAAPSYEQYFGPGTRLTVT.

The chain couples TRBV11-2 to TRBJ1-1; D not certain. V lost 7 bases and J 7 bases, leaving 19 bases between the germline ends. CDR3 size: 14 residues. In germline, CDR1 is SGHAT, CDR2 FQNNGV. The CDR3, as DNA: TGTGCCAGCACGCGAAACGGAGACGCCGTTGAAGCTTTCTTT. It yields the protein CASTRNGDAVEAFF.

V gene TRBV7-9 combines with J gene TRBJ2-1, with a possible D match to TRBD2 (7 bases). The CDR3 is made up of 18 amino acids. Looked up from germline, CDR1 is SEHNR and CDR2 is FQNEAQ (reference sequence). Trimming shortened V by 0 bases and J by 0 bases, and 15 bases separated the two germline ends. The CDR3 nucleotides read TGTGCCAGCAGCTTAGCTGCGGGGGCAGGAAGCTCCTACAATGAGCAGTTCTTC. Translated, it gives CASSLAAGAGSSYNEQFF. The full variable domain, completed using reference TRBV7-9 and TRBJ2-1, is DTGVSQNPRHKITKRGQNVTFRCDPISEHNRLYWYRQTLGQGPEFLTYFQNEAQLEKSRLLSDRFSAERPKGSFSTLEIQRTEQGDSAMYLCASSLAAGAGSSYNEQFFGPGTRLTVL.

The chain carries TRBV5-5 and TRBJ2-7; 9 bases align to TRBD1. This CDR3 spans 14 amino acids. V lost 0 bases to trimming and J lost 5 bases; unmatched junction nucleotides: 3. Looked up from germline, CDR1 is SGHKS and CDR2 is YYEKEE (reference sequence). CDR3 loop: CASSLGTGVDEQYF. In DNA form, the CDR3 reads TGTGCCAGCAGCTTGGGGACAGGGGTCGACGAGCAGTACTTC.